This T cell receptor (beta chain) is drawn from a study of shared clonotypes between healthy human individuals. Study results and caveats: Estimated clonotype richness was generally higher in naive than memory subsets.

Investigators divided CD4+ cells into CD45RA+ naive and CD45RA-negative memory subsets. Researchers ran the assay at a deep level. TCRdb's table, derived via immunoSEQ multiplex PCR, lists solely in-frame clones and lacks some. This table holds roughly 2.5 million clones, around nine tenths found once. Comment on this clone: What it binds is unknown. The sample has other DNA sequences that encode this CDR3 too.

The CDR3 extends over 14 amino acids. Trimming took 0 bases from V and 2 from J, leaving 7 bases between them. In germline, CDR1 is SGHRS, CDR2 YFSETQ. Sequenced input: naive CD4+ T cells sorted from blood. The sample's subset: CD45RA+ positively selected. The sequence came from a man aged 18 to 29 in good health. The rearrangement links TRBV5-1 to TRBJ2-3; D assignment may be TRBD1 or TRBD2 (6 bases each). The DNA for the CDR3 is TGCGCCAGCAGCTTGGCGGGGGCCACAGATACGCAGTATTTT. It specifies CASSLAGATDTQYF.